This entry lists 14 T cell receptor beta chains sequenced from one sample in a study of T cell responses to AZD1222 COVID-19 vaccine. Clones were read by immunoSEQ multiplex PCR, and TCRdb kept only the in-frame ones, dropping some. The profile covers roughly 170,000 clones, with around 94% appearing a single time and 1.5% to 2% taken by the ten largest. The sample in question was peripheral blood, obtained 28 days after the second AZD1222 dose. The receptors stem from an adult who received the AZD1222 COVID-19 vaccine.

The chain recombines TRBV27 with TRBJ2-2, with D possibly TRBD1 on 6 matching bases. This CDR3 is 13 amino acids long. The germline V gene encodes CDR1 MNHEY and CDR2 SMNVEV (reference sequence). The V gene lost 6 bases and the J gene lost 4 bases, with 9 bases spanning the gap. DNA of the CDR3: TGTGCCAGCAGACAGGGTCTCACCGGGGAGCTGTTTTTT. Translating it yields CASRQGLTGELFF.

This chain connects TRBV29-1 to TRBJ1-2; D is undetermined. The CDR3 consists of 12 residues. Germline V gene data show CDR1 as SQVTM and CDR2 as ANQGSEA. V was shortened by 4 bases and J by 6 bases, with 12 bases between the two germline ends. The CDR3 DNA reads as TGCAGCGTTGGTGCGACCTTGGATGGCTACACCTTC. Protein product: CSVGATLDGYTF.

The chain links TRBV19 to TRBJ2-1; the match to TRBD2 covers 9 bases. The CDR3 runs 17 residues. Germline V gene sequence: CDR1 LNHDA, CDR2 SQIVND (reference sequence). Trimming cost V 4 bases and J 4 bases; bases outside gene matches: 11. CDR3 sequence: CASSTASGTKLYNEQFF. The CDR3 DNA sequence: TGTGCCAGTAGTACGGCTAGCGGGACTAAACTTTACAATGAGCAGTTCTTC.

The genes are TRBV19 and TRBJ1-2; no clear D. CDR1 and CDR2 from the germline V gene are LNHDA and SQIVND (reference sequence). Trimming pared 0 bases from V and 8 bases from J, leaving 16 bases between. The CDR3 has 15 amino acids. Here the CDR3 reads CASSIDTRGPLGYTF. The CDR3, as DNA: TGTGCCAGTAGTATAGATACCCGCGGACCTCTGGGCTACACCTTC.

The chain is built from TRBV2 and TRBJ2-7; D unresolved. Trimming cost V 9 bases and J 0 bases, with 15 bases left between them. This CDR3 contains 14 residues. Germline CDR1 and CDR2: SNHLY and FYNNEI. In DNA, the CDR3 is TGTGCCAGTGGCGTGACGTGGTTCTCCTACGAGCAGTACTTC. This encodes CASGVTWFSYEQYF. Using reference TRBV2 and TRBJ2-7 for the parts outside the CDR3, the full variable domain is EPEVTQTPSHQVTQMGQEVILRCVPISNHLYFYWYRQILGQKVEFLVSFYNNEISEKSEIFDDQFSVERPDGSNFTLKIRSTKLEDSAMYFCASGVTWFSYEQYFGPGTRLTVT.

The chain is built from TRBV4-3 and TRBJ1-2, with D tentatively TRBD1 (6 bases). Germline loops: CDR1 LGHNA, CDR2 YSLEER. Trimming took 5 bases from V and 6 from J, leaving 19 bases between them. The CDR3 is 15 residues long. This CDR3 reads CASSGGARAGDGYTF. The CDR3 DNA reads as TGCGCCAGCAGCGGGGGAGCGAGGGCAGGGGATGGCTACACCTTC.

V and J are TRBV7-2 and TRBJ2-1; 7 bases are shared with TRBD1. The CDR3 loop spans 15 amino acids. Germline V gene lookup returns CDR1 SGHTA and CDR2 FQGNSA. The V and J ends lost 5 bases and 6 bases, in that order; junction bases with no gene match: 10. The CDR3 is CASSHPVAGGNEQFF. The CDR3, as DNA: TGTGCCAGCAGCCATCCTGTGGCAGGGGGCAATGAGCAGTTCTTC.

The chain links TRBV7-6 to TRBJ2-2; 9 positions match TRBD1. CDR3 length: 14 residues. The trim removed 4 bases at V and 7 bases at J, leaving 4 bases unmatched. Germline CDR1 and CDR2: SGHVS and FNYEAQ. The CDR3 is CASSSQGAIGELFF. The CDR3, as DNA: TGTGCCAGCAGCTCACAGGGGGCGATCGGGGAGCTGTTTTTT. Full variable domain (outside the CDR3, taken from reference TRBV7-6 and TRBJ2-2): GAGVSQSPRYKVTKRGQDVALRCDPISGHVSLYWYRQALGQGPEFLTYFNYEAQQDKSGLPNDRFSAERPEGSISTLTIQRTEQRDSAMYRCASSSQGAIGELFFGEGSRLTVL.

The CDR3, as DNA: TGTGCCAGCAGCTTTGGGGAAAACTATGGCTACACCTTC. Amino acids: CASSFGENYGYTF. The chain joins TRBV7-2 to TRBJ1-2; no definite D call. This CDR3 has 13 amino acids. Between the trimmed V and J ends, which lost 3 bases and 2 bases, there was a span of 7 bases. Germline CDR1 is SGHTA and CDR2 is FQGNSA.

V is TRBV28 and J is TRBJ1-2; D gene ambiguous. V lost 6 bases, J lost 0 bases, and 11 bases lay in between. Germline CDR1 is MDHEN and CDR2 is SYDVKM. This CDR3 spans 14 amino acids. In nucleotides, the CDR3 is TGTGCCAGCAGGCGTCCTGCCACTAACTATGGCTACACCTTC. It encodes CASRRPATNYGYTF.

The chain combines TRBV19 with TRBJ1-3, with TRBD1 as a possible D gene (5 bases). This CDR3 spans 16 amino acids. V was pared by 5 bases and J by 2 bases, with 16 bases between. Germline V gene lookup returns CDR1 LNHDA and CDR2 SQIVND (reference sequence). CDR3 bases: TGTGCCAGTAGTGGCCTGACAGTCAGACCTGGAAACACCATATATTTT. This codes for CASSGLTVRPGNTIYF.

The chain recombines TRBV5-8 with TRBJ2-3; D not certain. Germline CDR1 and CDR2: SGHTS and YDEGEE. Trimming removed 1 base from V and 0 bases from J, with 9 bases in between. This CDR3 has 15 residues. DNA for the CDR3: TGTGCCAGCAGCTTGAGGGTCACTAGCACAGATACGCAGTATTTT. Translation: CASSLRVTSTDTQYF.

The V and J genes are TRBV5-1 and TRBJ1-4; 9 bases are a match to TRBD1. With 8 bases clipped from V and 8 bases from J, the junction kept 7 bases outside the gene matches. CDR1 is SGHRS and CDR2 is YFSETQ in the germline V gene. The CDR3 extends over 13 amino acids. CDR3 nucleotide sequence: TGCGCCAGTCACAGGGGGCTTGGGGAAAAACTGTTTTTT. It specifies CASHRGLGEKLFF.

The chain is built from TRBV9 and TRBJ2-7; D gene unclear. V was clipped by 7 bases and J by 6 bases, with 11 bases between them. Per germline, CDR1 SGDLS and CDR2 YYNGEE. This CDR3 is built from 11 residues. The CDR3 DNA follows: TGTGCCAGCCTGACCTCTAGCGAGCAGTACTTC. It is translated as CASLTSSEQYF.